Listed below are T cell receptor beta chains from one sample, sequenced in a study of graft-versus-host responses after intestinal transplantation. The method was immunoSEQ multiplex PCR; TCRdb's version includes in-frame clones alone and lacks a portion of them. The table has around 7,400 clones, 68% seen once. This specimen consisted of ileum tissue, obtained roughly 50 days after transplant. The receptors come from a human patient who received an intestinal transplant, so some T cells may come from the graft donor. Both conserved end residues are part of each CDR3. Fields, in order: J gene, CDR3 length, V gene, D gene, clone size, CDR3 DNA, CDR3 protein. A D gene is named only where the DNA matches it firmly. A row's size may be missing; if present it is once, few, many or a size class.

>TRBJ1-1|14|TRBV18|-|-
TGTGCCAGCTCGCGCCGGGGGGCGAACACTGAAGCTTTCTTT
CASSRRGANTEAFF
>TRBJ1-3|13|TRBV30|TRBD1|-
TGTGCCTGGACCGGGACAGGCGTAAACACCATATATTTT
CAWTGTGVNTIYF
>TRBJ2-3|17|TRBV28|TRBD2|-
TGTGCCAGCAGTAATAGGGTTAGCGGGGGGCCTGGAGATACGCAGTATTTT
CASSNRVSGGPGDTQYF
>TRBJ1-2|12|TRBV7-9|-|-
TGTGCCAGCAGCTTAGAGGCCGGGGGCTACACCTTC
CASSLEAGGYTF
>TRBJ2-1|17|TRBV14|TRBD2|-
TGTGCCAGCAGCCACGAATCTCTAGCGGGGGGGGGTAATGAGCAGTTCTTC
CASSHESLAGGGNEQFF
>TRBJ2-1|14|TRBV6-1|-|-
TGTGCCAGTCAAAGGGGTCAGGGGTACAATGAGCAGTTCTTC
CASQRGQGYNEQFF
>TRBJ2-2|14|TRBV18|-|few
TGTGCCAGCTCACCCAGACAGAACACCGGGGAGCTGTTTTTT
CASSPRQNTGELFF
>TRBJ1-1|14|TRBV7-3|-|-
TGTGCCAGCAGCTCGGAGGGGAGTGGGACTGAAGCTTTCTTT
CASSSEGSGTEAFF
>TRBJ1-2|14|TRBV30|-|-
TGTGCCTGGAGTGTGGGACCGGGAGCCTATGGCTACACCTTC
CAWSVGPGAYGYTF
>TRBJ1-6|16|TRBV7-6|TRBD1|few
TGTGCCAGCAGCTTAGAGGGACAGGGTTCAAATTCACCCCTCCACTTT
CASSLEGQGSNSPLHF
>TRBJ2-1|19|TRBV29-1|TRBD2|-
TGCAGCGTTGAAGAAAAAAAATCAAGACTAGCGGGGGGGGACAATGAGCAGTTCTTC
CSVEEKKSRLAGGDNEQFF
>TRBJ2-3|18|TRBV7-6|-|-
TGTGCCAGCAGCTTAGGGACCCGCTGGGGCCCTAGCACAGATACGCAGTATTTT
CASSLGTRWGPSTDTQYF
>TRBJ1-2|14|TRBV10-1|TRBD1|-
TGCGCCAGCAGTAGCCGGGACAGGAGCTATGGCTACACCTTC
CASSSRDRSYGYTF
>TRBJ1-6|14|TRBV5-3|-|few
TGTGCCACCTGTGCAGGCAAGTATAATTCACCCCTCCACTTT
CATCAGKYNSPLHF
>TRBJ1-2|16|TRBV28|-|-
TGTGCCAGCAGTTTGGACGTATTATCGGGGGACTATGGCTACACCTTC
CASSLDVLSGDYGYTF
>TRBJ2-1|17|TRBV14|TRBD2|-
TGTGCCAGCAGCCAATATAAGGGACTAGCGGGGGGCAATGAGCAGTTCTTC
CASSQYKGLAGGNEQFF
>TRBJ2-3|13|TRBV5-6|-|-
TGTGCCAGCAGACTCACAGGCACAGATACGCAGTATTTT
CASRLTGTDTQYF
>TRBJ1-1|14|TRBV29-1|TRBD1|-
TGCAGCGGTTATCCGGGACAGGGGTCCACTGAAGCTTTCTTT
CSGYPGQGSTEAFF
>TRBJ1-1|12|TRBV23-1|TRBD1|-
TGCGCCAGCAGTCTCAGGGACAGGGGTGCTTTCTTT
CASSLRDRGAFF
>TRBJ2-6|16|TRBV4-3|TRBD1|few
TGCGCCAGCAGCCAAGAGACAGGGTCTGGGGCCAACGTCCTGACTTTC
CASSQETGSGANVLTF
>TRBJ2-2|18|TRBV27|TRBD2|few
TGTGCCAGCTCTCCCCTTACCGAGGCTAGCGGGGGGGCCGGGGAGCTGTTTTTT
CASSPLTEASGGAGELFF
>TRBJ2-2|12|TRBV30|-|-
TGTGCCTGGAGTGTACGGGTCGGGGAGCTGTTTTTT
CAWSVRVGELFF
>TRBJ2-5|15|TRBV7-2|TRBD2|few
TGTGCCAGCAGCTTCTCGCGGGGGGGCCAAGAGACCCAGTACTTC
CASSFSRGGQETQYF
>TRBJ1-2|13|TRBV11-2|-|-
TGTGCCAGCAGCTTAGATCATAACTATGGCTACACCTTC
CASSLDHNYGYTF
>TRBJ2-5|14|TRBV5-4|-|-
TGTGCCAGCACCCCACGGTACAGCCAAGAGACCCAGTACTTC
CASTPRYSQETQYF
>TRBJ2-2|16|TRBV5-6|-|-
TGTGCCAGCATCGATGACGGAGCCCGAAACACCGGGGAGCTGTTTTTT
CASIDDGARNTGELFF
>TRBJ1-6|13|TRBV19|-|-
TGTGCCAGCCAGGACTGGAATAATTCACCCCTCCACTTT
CASQDWNNSPLHF
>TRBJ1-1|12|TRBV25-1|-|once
TGTGCCAGCAGTGACAGTAACACTGAAGCTTTCTTT
CASSDSNTEAFF
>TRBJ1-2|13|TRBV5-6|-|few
TGTGCCAGCAGCTTGGCCGGGTCGCGGGGCTACACCTTC
CASSLAGSRGYTF
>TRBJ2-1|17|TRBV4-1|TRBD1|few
TGCGCCAGCAGCCAAGTTACAGGGGGCATTCTAGAAAGTGAGCAGTTCTTC
CASSQVTGGILESEQFF
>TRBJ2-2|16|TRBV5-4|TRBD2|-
TGTGCCAGCAGCCATGGACTAGCGGAGATCACCGGGGAGCTGTTTTTT
CASSHGLAEITGELFF
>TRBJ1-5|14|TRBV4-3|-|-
TGCGCCAGCAGCCACTCTCTTCAGGGATGGCCCCAGCATTTT
CASSHSLQGWPQHF
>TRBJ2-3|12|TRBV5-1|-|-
TGCGCCAGCAGCTTTACCAGGGATACGCAGTATTTT
CASSFTRDTQYF